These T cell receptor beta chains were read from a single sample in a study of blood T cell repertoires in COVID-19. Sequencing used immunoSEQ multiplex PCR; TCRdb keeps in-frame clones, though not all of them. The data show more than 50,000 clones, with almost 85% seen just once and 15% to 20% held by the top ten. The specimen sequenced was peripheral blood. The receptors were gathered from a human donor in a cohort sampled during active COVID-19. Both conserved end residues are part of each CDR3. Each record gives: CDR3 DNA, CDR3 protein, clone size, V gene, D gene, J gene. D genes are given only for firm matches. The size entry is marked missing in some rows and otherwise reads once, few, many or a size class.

TGTGCCAGCAGCGTAGGGCTAGCGGGGGCCAACCAAGAGACCCAGTACTTC CASSVGLAGANQETQYF . TRBV9 TRBD2 TRBJ2-5
TGTGCCAGCAGTGTTGCGGGGGGGCCCATGAGCGACGAGCAGTACTTC CASSVAGGPMSDEQYF . TRBV2 TRBD2 TRBJ2-7
TGCGCCAGCAAGTTTACTTCAACTAATGAAAAACTGTTTTTT CASKFTSTNEKLFF . TRBV5-1 . TRBJ1-4
TGTGCCAGCAGCCCACTAGCGGGGGGCTTGGGAACCGGGGAGCTGTTTTTT CASSPLAGGLGTGELFF . TRBV14 TRBD2 TRBJ2-2
TGTGCCAGCAGCCCTAGGATGGGGAACACTGAAGCTTTCTTT CASSPRMGNTEAFF . TRBV11-2 . TRBJ1-1
TGTGCCAGCGCCCCCCTAGGGGGGGAAGGAGAGACCCAGTACTTC CASAPLGGEGETQYF once TRBV6-5 . TRBJ2-5
TGCGCCAGCAGCTTGGACGGACAGGCGGACGAGCAGTACTTC CASSLDGQADEQYF . TRBV5-1 TRBD1 TRBJ2-7
TGTGCCACCAGTGATTTACAGGGGAATCAGCCCCAGCATTTT CATSDLQGNQPQHF . TRBV24-1 TRBD1 TRBJ1-5
TGTGCCAGCAGCATTACAGGGATCAATCAGCCCCAGCATTTT CASSITGINQPQHF few TRBV5-4 . TRBJ1-5
TGTGCCAGCAGCCGCAATCGCGGAACCGGGGAGCTGTTTTTT CASSRNRGTGELFF . TRBV4-2 . TRBJ2-2
TGCGCCAGCAGTGAAGGGGACAGGGGGCTCTGGGGTTCACCCCTCCACTTT CASSEGDRGLWGSPLHF . TRBV10-2 TRBD1 TRBJ1-6
TGTGCCAGCAGTGGAATTAGCGGGGAGCTGTTTTTT CASSGISGELFF few TRBV25-1 . TRBJ2-2
TGTGCCAGCACCAAATCAGGGGCACGCACAGATACGCAGTATTTT CASTKSGARTDTQYF few TRBV6-5 . TRBJ2-3
TGTGCCAGAAGCATATCTCCGGGACTTCAGTACTTC CARSISPGLQYF . TRBV7-5 . TRBJ2-7
TGTGCCAGCAGCATTCCGGGACAGGCCGACAATGAGCAGTTCTTC CASSIPGQADNEQFF . TRBV7-9 TRBD1 TRBJ2-1